These 12 T cell receptor beta chains were sequenced from one sample in a study of blood T cell repertoires in COVID-19. TCRdb keeps only in-frame clones here, not all; method: immunoSEQ multiplex PCR. This table has about 240,000 clones, about 87% appearing once. Sequenced material: PBMCs or T cells enriched from blood (not recorded which). The source of these receptors is a woman younger than 45 with acute COVID-19.

This clone came up once. The J gene is TRBJ1-1, the V gene TRBV11-2; the D is unclear. The CDR3 is 15 residues long. Trimming took 5 bases from V and 2 from J, leaving 15 bases between them. Germline CDR1 reads SGHAT; CDR2 reads FQNNGV. The CDR3 is CASSPQHGRNTEAFF. The CDR3 coding sequence is TGTGCCAGCAGCCCCCAGCATGGGAGAAACACTGAAGCTTTCTTT.

This clone was seen only once. The chain joins TRBV7-9 to TRBJ1-3; weak D call: TRBD1 (5 bases). The CDR3 totals 16 residues. Between the trimmed V and J ends, which lost 1 base and 2 bases, there was a span of 12 bases. Germline CDR1 is SEHNR and CDR2 is FQNEAQ (reference sequence). This CDR3 is CASSLVGAVAGNTIYF. The CDR3 DNA reads as TGTGCCAGCAGCTTAGTAGGGGCAGTGGCTGGAAACACCATATATTTT.

The chain combines TRBV19 with TRBJ2-5; 9 bases are a match to TRBD2. J lost 2 bases, V lost 3 bases, and 13 bases had no gene match. This CDR3 region has 18 residues. The germline gives CDR1 LNHDA, CDR2 SQIVND (reference sequence). CDR3 sequence reads: CASSMVAGAEGGQETQYF. The CDR3, as DNA: TGTGCCAGTAGTATGGTAGCGGGGGCCGAGGGGGGGCAAGAGACCCAGTACTTC.

J is TRBJ2-7 and V is TRBV4-1; the match to TRBD1 covers 8 bases. After removal of 1 base from V and 0 bases from J, the junction contained 5 bases not matched to a gene. The length of the CDR3 is 16 residues. Germline lookup yields CDR1 MGHRA and CDR2 YSYEKL. The CDR3: CASSQGRQGSSYEQYF. In nucleotides, the CDR3 is TGCGCCAGCAGCCAAGGTAGACAGGGGAGCTCCTACGAGCAGTACTTC.

This clone has only one observation. The rearrangement links TRBV6-5 to TRBJ1-3; TRBD1 matches at 7 bases. The CDR3 contains 14 residues. Germline V CDR1 and CDR2: MNHEY, SVGAGI. V lost 5 bases, J lost 1 base, and 2 bases stayed unmatched. CDR3 amino acids: CASSRQGSGNTIYF. In DNA, the CDR3 is TGTGCCAGCAGTAGACAGGGTTCTGGAAACACCATATATTTT.

Details on this clone: This specimen includes other DNA sequences encoding the same CDR3. The CDR3 spells CASSLAGGQGNYGYTF. The CDR3 bases are TGTGCCAGCAGCTTAGCCGGGGGGCAGGGGAACTATGGCTACACCTTC. The chain combines TRBV11-2 with TRBJ1-2, with D possibly being TRBD1 (6 bases). This CDR3 has 16 amino acids. V lost 1 base to trimming and J lost 2 bases, with 14 bases between them. Per the germline V gene, CDR1 is SGHAT and CDR2 is FQNNGV.

V and J are TRBV4-1 and TRBJ2-1; possibly TRBD1 for D (5 bases). The CDR3 is 16 amino acids. Germline-derived CDR1 and CDR2 are MGHRA and YSYEKL. The germline V and J ends were trimmed by 8 bases and 1 base, with 18 bases remaining between them. CDR3 in amino acids: CASFLTVSRSYNEQFF. The CDR3 bases are TGCGCCAGCTTTCTGACAGTTTCTAGATCCTACAATGAGCAGTTCTTC.

The chain has TRBV27 and TRBJ1-6; D gene uncertain. Germline CDR1 MNHEY, CDR2 SMNVEV (reference sequence). CDR3 length: 12 amino acids. V lost 4 bases to trimming and J lost 7 bases, with 5 bases between them. For the CDR3, the DNA is TGTGCCAGCAGTTACTGGAATTCACCCCTCCACTTT. Translating it yields CASSYWNSPLHF.

The rearrangement joins TRBV5-1 to TRBJ2-3; 9 bases map to TRBD1. Germline loops: CDR1 SGHRS, CDR2 YFSETQ. V lost 3 bases and J lost 0; bases outside the gene matches: 8. The CDR3 contains 17 residues. This CDR3 reads CASSWSGTGTSTDTQYF. The CDR3, as DNA: TGCGCCAGCAGCTGGTCCGGGACAGGGACTAGCACAGATACGCAGTATTTT. The full variable domain, completed using reference TRBV5-1 and TRBJ2-3, is KAGVTQTPRYLIKTRGQQVTLSCSPISGHRSVSWYQQTPGQGLQFLFEYFSETQRNKGNFPGRFSGRQFSNSRSEMNVSTLELGDSALYLCASSWSGTGTSTDTQYFGPGTRLTVL.

The chain combines TRBV11-2 with TRBJ2-7; 9 nucleotides line up with TRBD1. Germline V gives CDR1 SGHAT, CDR2 FQNNGV. This CDR3 has 16 residues. The trim removed 5 bases at V and 2 bases at J, leaving 10 bases unmatched. In DNA form, the CDR3 reads TGTGCCAGCAGCCTCGGCTCCGGGACAGGGACCTACGAGCAGTACTTC. Amino acid sequence: CASSLGSGTGTYEQYF.

There are a few counts of this clone. The rearrangement uses TRBV27 and TRBJ1-4; maybe TRBD1 (6 bases). Germline values: CDR1 MNHEY, CDR2 SMNVEV (reference sequence). This CDR3 spans 15 amino acids. The germline V and J ends were trimmed by 7 bases and 6 bases, with 18 bases remaining between them. In DNA, the CDR3 is TGTGCCAGCAAAAGACAGGAGGAGAAGGATGAAAAACTGTTTTTT. Encoded protein: CASKRQEEKDEKLFF.

This chain joins TRBV30 and TRBJ1-6; D is ambiguous. This CDR3 spans 14 amino acids. CDR1 is GTSNPN, CDR2 SVGIG, per germline (reference sequence). V was shortened by 3 bases and J by 0 bases, with 6 bases between the two germline ends. In DNA, the CDR3 is TGTGCCTGGAGCGCGAGCTCCTATAATTCACCCCTCCACTTT. Translating it yields CAWSASSYNSPLHF.